The text below deals with one T cell receptor (beta chain). Its cognate antigen is unknown. The sample is drawn from a study of vaccination effects on CD4 cells after COVID-19. Expansion of antigen-specific CD4+ T cells with viral peptide pools was carried out by the ViraFEST assay before sequencing. The authors isolated CD4+ T cells after more than eight days of culture. This CDR3 has 17 residues. Deletions cut 2 bases from V and 0 bases from J, with 14 bases between. Germline lookup yields CDR1 GTSNPN and CDR2 SVGIG (reference sequence). The assay was immunoSEQ multiplex PCR, and TCRdb's table has in-frame clones only and misses some. This table has roughly 15,000 clones, around 76% appearing once. Overall study findings and caveats: Few convalescent patients were studied, and early post-infection samples were lacking.

This clonotype was sampled from a human donor who received a COVID-19 vaccine. The chain uses TRBV30 and TRBJ1-6, with D unresolved. The sample in question was CD4+ T cells from PBMCs cultured with HCoV-229E spike peptides, obtained before COVID-19 vaccination. CDR3 in amino acids: CAWSISRFSSYNSPLHF. Written as DNA, the CDR3 is TGTGCCTGGAGTATCTCCCGCTTTAGCTCCTATAATTCACCCCTCCACTTT.